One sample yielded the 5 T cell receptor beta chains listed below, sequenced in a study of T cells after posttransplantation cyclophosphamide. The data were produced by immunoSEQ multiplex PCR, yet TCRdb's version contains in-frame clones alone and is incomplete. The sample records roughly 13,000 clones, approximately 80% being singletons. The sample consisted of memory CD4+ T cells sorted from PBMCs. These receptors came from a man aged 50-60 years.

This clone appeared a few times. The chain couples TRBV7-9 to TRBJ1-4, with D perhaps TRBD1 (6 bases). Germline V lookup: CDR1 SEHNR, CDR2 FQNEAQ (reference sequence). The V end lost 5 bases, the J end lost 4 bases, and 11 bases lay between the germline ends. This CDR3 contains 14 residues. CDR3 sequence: CASSPGAGNEKLFF. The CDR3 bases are TGTGCCAGCAGCCCAGGGGCTGGTAATGAAAAACTGTTTTTT.

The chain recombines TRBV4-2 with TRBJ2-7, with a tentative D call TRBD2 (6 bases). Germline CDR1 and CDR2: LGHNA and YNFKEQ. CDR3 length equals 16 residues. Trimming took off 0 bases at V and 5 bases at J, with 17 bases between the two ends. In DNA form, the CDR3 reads TGTGCCAGCAGCCAAGATTTACGGGCTCGGGGGAACGAGCAGTACTTC. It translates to CASSQDLRARGNEQYF.

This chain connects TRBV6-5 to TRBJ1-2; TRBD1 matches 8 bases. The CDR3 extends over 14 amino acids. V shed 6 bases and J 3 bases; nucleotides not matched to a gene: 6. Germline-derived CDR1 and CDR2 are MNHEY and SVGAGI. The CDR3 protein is CASSRTGSHYGYTF. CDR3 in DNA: TGTGCCAGCAGCCGGACAGGGTCCCACTATGGCTACACCTTC.

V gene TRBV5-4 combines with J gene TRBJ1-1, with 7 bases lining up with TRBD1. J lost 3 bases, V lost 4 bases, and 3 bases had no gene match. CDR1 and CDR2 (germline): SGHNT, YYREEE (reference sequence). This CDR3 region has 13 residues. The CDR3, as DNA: TGTGCCAGCAGCACCGGGACAGACACTGAAGCTTTCTTT. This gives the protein CASSTGTDTEAFF.

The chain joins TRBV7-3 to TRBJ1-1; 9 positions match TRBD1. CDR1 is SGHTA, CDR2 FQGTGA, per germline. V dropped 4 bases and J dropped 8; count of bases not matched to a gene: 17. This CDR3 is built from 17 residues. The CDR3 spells CASSSTGRGQGRREAFF. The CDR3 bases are TGTGCCAGCAGCTCAACAGGCCGGGGACAGGGCCGTCGGGAAGCTTTCTTT.